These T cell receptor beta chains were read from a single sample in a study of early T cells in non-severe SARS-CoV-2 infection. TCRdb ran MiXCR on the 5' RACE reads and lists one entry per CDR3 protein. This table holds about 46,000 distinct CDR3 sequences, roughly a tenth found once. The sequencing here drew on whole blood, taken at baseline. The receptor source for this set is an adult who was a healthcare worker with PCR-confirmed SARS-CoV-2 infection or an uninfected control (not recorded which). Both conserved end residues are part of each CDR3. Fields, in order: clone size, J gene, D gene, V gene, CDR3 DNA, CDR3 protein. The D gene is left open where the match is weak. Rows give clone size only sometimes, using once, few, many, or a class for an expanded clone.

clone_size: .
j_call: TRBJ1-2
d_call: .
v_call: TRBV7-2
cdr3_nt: TGTGCCAGCAGCCCCCGCGCGGAAGTAGAGGGCTACACCTTC
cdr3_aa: CASSPRAEVEGYTF

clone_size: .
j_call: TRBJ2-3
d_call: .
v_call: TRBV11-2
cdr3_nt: TGTGCCAGCAGCTTATTTGCCGCGGGGGCGAGCACAGATACGCAGTATTTT
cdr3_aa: CASSLFAAGASTDTQYF

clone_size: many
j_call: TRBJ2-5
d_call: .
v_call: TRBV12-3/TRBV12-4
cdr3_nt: TGTGCCAGCAGTTTCTCGTGGGACCCGTACCAAGAGACCCAGTACTTC
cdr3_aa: CASSFSWDPYQETQYF

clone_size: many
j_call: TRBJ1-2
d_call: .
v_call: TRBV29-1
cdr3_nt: TGCAGCGTTATGACAGTTTCGGATGGCTACACCTTC
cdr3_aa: CSVMTVSDGYTF

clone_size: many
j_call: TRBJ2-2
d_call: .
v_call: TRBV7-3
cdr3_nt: TGTGCCAGCAGCTCACAGGGCGCGTACACCGGGGAGCTGTTTTTT
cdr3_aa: CASSSQGAYTGELFF

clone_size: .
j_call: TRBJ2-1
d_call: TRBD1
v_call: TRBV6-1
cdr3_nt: TGTGCCAGCAGTGAAGATCACAGGGGATGGAATGAGCAGTTCTTC
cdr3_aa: CASSEDHRGWNEQFF

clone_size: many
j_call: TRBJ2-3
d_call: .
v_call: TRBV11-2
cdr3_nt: TGTGCCAGCAGCCCCCGTCTGGATACGCAGTATTTT
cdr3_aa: CASSPRLDTQYF

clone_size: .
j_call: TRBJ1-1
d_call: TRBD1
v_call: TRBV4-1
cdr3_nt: TGCGCCAGCAGCCGATTACCGGGACAGTCAACTGAAGCTTTCTTT
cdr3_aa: CASSRLPGQSTEAFF

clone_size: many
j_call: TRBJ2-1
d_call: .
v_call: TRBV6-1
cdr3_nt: TGTGCCAGCAACTCCTACTCCCAGTTCTTC
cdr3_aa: CASNSYSQFF

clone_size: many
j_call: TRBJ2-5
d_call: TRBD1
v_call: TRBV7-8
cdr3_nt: TGTGCCAGCAGCCCGCGGACAGGACACCAAGAGACCCAGTACTTC
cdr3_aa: CASSPRTGHQETQYF

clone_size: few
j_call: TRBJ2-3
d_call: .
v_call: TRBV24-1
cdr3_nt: TGTGCCACCAGTGATTCGGTGAGGGGTTTCACAGATACGCAGTATTTT
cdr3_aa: CATSDSVRGFTDTQYF

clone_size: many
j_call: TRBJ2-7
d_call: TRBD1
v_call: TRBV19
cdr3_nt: TGTGCCAGTAGTAGTCCGGGACAGTCTACGAAGCAGTACTTC
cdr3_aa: CASSSPGQSTKQYF

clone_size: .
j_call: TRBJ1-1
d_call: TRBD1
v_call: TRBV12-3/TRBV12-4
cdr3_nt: TGTGCCAGCAGTTTCCGACAGGGGGTCGTAGCTTTCTTT
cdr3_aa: CASSFRQGVVAFF

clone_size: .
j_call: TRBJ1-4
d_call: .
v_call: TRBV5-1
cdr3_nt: TGCGCCAGCAGTCCGGACAGAGGAAGTGAAAAACTGTTTTTT
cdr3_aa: CASSPDRGSEKLFF

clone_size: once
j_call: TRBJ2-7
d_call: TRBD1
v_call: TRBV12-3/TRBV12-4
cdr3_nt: TGTGCCAGCAGTTTTGCGGTCTTGGCAGGGGGCAAAGGCGAGCAGTACTTC
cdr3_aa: CASSFAVLAGGKGEQYF

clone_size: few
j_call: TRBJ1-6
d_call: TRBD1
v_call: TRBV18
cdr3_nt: TGTGCCAGCTCACCCTCGGACAGGGCCTATTCACCCCTCCACTTT
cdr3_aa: CASSPSDRAYSPLHF

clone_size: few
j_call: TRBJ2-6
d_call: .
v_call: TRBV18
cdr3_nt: TGTGCCAGCTCAAGTAGCCGGGCCTCGAATGGGGCCAACGTCCTGACTTTC
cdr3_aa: CASSSSRASNGANVLTF

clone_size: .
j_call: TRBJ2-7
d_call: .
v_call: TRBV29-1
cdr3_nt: TGCAGCGTTCCTGGGGTGGCAGGGGAGCAGTACTTC
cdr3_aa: CSVPGVAGEQYF

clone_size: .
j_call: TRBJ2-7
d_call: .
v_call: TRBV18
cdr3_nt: TGTGCCAGCTCACCGCGGCCCGTCTACGAGCAGTACTTC
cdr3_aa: CASSPRPVYEQYF

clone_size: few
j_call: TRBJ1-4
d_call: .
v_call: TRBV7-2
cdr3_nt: TGTGCCAGCAGCTTAACGTCAGGTTTTAATGAAAAACTGTTTTTT
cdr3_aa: CASSLTSGFNEKLFF

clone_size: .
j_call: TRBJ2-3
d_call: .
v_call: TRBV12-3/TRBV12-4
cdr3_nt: TGTGCCAGCAGTTCCCTGCGTATGGTCACAGATACGCAGTATTTT
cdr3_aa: CASSSLRMVTDTQYF

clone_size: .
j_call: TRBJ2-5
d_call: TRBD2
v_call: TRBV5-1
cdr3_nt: TGCGCCAGCAGCACCGGACTAGCCTCCCAAGAGACCCAGTACTTC
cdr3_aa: CASSTGLASQETQYF

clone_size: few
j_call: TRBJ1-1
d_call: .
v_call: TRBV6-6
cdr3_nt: TGTGCCAGCAGTTACGGAGGGGATTTCACTGAAGCTTTCTTT
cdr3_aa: CASSYGGDFTEAFF

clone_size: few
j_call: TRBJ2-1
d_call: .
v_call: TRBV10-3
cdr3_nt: TGTGCCACCACGAGGCCGGCGACGGATGAGCAGTTCTTC
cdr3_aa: CATTRPATDEQFF

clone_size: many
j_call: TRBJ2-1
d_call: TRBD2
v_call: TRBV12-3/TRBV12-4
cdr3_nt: TGTGCCAGCAGTAACGGACTAGCGGGAGACTACAATGAGCAGTTCTTC
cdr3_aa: CASSNGLAGDYNEQFF

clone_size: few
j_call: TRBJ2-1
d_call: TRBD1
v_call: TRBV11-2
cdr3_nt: TGTGCCAGCAGCACGCGACAGGGGCACAATGAGCAGTTCTTC
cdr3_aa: CASSTRQGHNEQFF

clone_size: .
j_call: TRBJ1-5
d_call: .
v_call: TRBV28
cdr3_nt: TGTGCCAGCAGTTATGAGACAGCTTACAATCAGCCCCAGCATTTT
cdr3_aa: CASSYETAYNQPQHF

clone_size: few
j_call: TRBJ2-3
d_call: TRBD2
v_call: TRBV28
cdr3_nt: TGTGCCAGCAGTTTGGACACTAGCGGGATCACAGATACGCAGTATTTT
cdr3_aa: CASSLDTSGITDTQYF

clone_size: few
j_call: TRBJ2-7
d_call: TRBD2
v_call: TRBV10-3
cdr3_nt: TGTGCCGTCGGGAGGGCCGACTACGAGCAGTACTTC
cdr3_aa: CAVGRADYEQYF

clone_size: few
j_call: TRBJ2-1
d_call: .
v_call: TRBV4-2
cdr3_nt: TGTGCCAGCAGCCTTAAGGGCAATGAGCAGTTCTTC
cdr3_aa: CASSLKGNEQFF

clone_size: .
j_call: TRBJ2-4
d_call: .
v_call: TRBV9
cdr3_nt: TGTGCCAGCAGCGAGGCCCCGCAGGCTCGCATTCAGTACTTC
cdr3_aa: CASSEAPQARIQYF

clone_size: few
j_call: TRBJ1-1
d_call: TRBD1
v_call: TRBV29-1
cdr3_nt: TGCAGCGCTGCCGGGACAGGGGGAGTCACTGAAGCTTTCTTT
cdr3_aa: CSAAGTGGVTEAFF

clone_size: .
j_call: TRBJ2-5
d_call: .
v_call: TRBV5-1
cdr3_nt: TGCGCCAGCAGCACCGGACTACAAGAGACCCAGTACTTC
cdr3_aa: CASSTGLQETQYF

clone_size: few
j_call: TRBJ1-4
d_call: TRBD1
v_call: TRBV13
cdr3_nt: TGTGCCAGCAGCTTCGGACAGGGTGGTGAAAAACTGTTTTTT
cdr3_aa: CASSFGQGGEKLFF

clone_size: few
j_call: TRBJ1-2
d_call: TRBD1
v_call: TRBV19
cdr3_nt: TGTGCCAGTAGTCCGGACAGGGTGGACTATGGCTACACCTTC
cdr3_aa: CASSPDRVDYGYTF

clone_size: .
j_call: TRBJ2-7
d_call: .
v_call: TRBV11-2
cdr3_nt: TGTGCCAGCAGCGCGATCGATTGGGACGGCCGCGCGTACTTC
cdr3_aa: CASSAIDWDGRAYF

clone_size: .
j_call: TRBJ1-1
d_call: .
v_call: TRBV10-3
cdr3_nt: TGTGCCATCAGTGGGCCACAGGGATTGAACACTGAAGCTTTCTTT
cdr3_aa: CAISGPQGLNTEAFF

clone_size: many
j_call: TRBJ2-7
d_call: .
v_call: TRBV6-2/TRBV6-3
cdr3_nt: TGTGCCAGCAGTTACGTCCCGGGTTCCTACGAGCAGTACTTC
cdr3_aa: CASSYVPGSYEQYF

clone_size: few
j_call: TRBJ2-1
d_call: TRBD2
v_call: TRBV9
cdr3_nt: TGTGCCAGCAGCGGGACTAGCGGGGTTGAGCAGTTCTTC
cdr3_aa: CASSGTSGVEQFF

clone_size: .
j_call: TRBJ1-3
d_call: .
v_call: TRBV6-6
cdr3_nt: TGTGCCAGCAGTCTAGCCGGGTCTGGAAACACCATATATTTT
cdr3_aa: CASSLAGSGNTIYF

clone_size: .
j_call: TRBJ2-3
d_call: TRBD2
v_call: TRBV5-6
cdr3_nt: TGTGCCAGCAGGCCTCGGACTAGCGGGTCAGATACGCAGTATTTT
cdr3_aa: CASRPRTSGSDTQYF

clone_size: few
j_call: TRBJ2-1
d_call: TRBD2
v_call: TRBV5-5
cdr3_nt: TGTGCCAGCAGCCCGACTAGAAACCCACGACTAGCCGGGAATGAGCAGTTCTTC
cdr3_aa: CASSPTRNPRLAGNEQFF

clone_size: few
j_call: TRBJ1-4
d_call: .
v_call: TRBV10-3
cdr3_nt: TGTGCCATCAGTGAAGAGGCCATCGGGGAAAAACTGTTTTTT
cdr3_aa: CAISEEAIGEKLFF

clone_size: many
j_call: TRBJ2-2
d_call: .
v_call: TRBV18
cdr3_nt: TGTGCCAGCTCGGACGCAACTCAGGGCACCGGGGAGCTGTTTTTT
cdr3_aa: CASSDATQGTGELFF

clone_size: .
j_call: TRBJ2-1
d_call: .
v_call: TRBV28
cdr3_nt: TGTGCCAGCTCCACCCACGCGGGATCCTACAATGAGCAGTTCTTC
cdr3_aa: CASSTHAGSYNEQFF

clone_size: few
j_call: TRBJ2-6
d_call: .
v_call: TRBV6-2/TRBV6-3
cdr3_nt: TGTGCCAGCTTAGAAGCGGGTTCTGGGGCCAACGTCCTGACTTTC
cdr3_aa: CASLEAGSGANVLTF

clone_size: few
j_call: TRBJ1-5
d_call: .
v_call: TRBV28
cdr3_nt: TGTGCCAGCAGCCAAAGGGGACTGGGGAATCAGCCCCAGCATTTT
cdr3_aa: CASSQRGLGNQPQHF

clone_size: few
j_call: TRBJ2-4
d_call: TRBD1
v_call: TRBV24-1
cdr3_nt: TGTGCCACCAGTGATCAGGGGGCTTCAGCCAAAAACATTCAGTACTTC
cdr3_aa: CATSDQGASAKNIQYF

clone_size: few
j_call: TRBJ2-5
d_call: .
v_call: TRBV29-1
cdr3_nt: TGCAGCGTTGAAGTAGAGTGGGAGACCCAGTACTTC
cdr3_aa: CSVEVEWETQYF

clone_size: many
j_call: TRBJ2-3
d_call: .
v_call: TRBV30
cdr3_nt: TGTGCCTGGAGTGAGGTTGGCGGCCGGGGCACAGATACGCAGTATTTT
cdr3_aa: CAWSEVGGRGTDTQYF

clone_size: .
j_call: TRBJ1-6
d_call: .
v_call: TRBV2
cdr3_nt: TGTGCCAGCAGTGACAGTTCACCCCTCCACTTT
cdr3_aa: CASSDSSPLHF

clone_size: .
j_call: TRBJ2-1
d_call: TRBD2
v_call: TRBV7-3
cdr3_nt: TGTGCCAGCAGCTCCGGGACTAGCAGTTGGAATGAGCAGTTCTTC
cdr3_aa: CASSSGTSSWNEQFF

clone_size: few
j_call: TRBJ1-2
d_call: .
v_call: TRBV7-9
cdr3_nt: TGTGCCAGCAGCGCGCCGGGGTCGGATGGCTACACCTTC
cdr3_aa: CASSAPGSDGYTF

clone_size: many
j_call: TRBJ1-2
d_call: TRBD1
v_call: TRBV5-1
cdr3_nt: TGCGCCAGCAGTACAGGGGGAACGAACTATGGCTACACCTTC
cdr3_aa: CASSTGGTNYGYTF

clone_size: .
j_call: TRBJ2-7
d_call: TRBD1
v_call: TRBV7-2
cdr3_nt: TGTGCCAGCAGTTTAACGGGACAGGGTGTGATCGAGCAGTACTTC
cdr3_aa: CASSLTGQGVIEQYF

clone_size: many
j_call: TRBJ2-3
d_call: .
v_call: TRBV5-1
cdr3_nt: TGCGCCAGCAGCTTGGTTCGGGCTGACACAGATACGCAGTATTTT
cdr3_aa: CASSLVRADTDTQYF

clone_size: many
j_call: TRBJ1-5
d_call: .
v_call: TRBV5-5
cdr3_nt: TGTGCCAGCAGCTTGGGAGGGTACAATCAGCCCCAGCATTTT
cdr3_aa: CASSLGGYNQPQHF